This T cell receptor (beta chain) was sequenced during a study of CD8+ T cells in alopecia areata. Study results and caveats: Resident alphabeta T cells of normal skin are also sequenced in scalp samples.

This clone has just a few counts. Its antigen remains unidentified. The sample holds other DNA sequences that translate to the same CDR3. CDR1 and CDR2 from the germline V gene are SGDLS and YYNGEE. CDR3 length equals 14 residues. The J segment lost 3 bases and the V segment lost 2 bases, leaving 4 bases of the junction unmatched. It was cDNA, reverse transcribed from extracted RNA, that served as the sequencing template. Method: immunoSEQ multiplex PCR; TCRdb's copy keeps in-frame clones and lacks some. The sample contains about 150,000 clones, around two thirds of which appear only once. Sorted populations comprised CD4+ and CD8+ T cells obtained from PBMCs.

The sample consisted of CD8+ T cells sorted from blood. This receptor was identified in a human donor in good health. The V gene is TRBV9, the J gene TRBJ2-5, with 7 positions matching TRBD2. CDR3 bases: TGTGCCAGCAGCGTTGGGCTAGCGGAAGAGACCCAGTACTTC. This encodes CASSVGLAEETQYF.